The present T cell receptor (beta chain) was sequenced within a study of blood T cell repertoires in COVID-19. About the study: Samples representing acute and convalescent COVID-19 were sourced from the United States, Italy and Spain. T cells, B-cell-depleted T cells, or PBMCs supplied cDNA or gDNA.

Trimming took 6 bases from V and 2 from J, leaving 17 bases between them. The CDR3 totals 15 residues. From germline, CDR1 is MRHNA and CDR2 SNTAGT. In the original analysis: Estimated nucleated cell counts came from reference gene primer amplification. The method was immunoSEQ multiplex PCR; TCRdb's version includes in-frame clones alone and lacks a portion of them. V and J calls and clone size are given by that table; D and trimming were obtained from the DNA. The sample includes hundreds of thousands of clones, roughly nine tenths of them seen just once. The sequence derives from a woman in her 50s with acute or convalescent COVID-19. Sequenced material: peripheral blood. The chain links TRBV6-4 to TRBJ2-7; D is perhaps TRBD2 (5 bases). For the CDR3, the DNA is TGTGCCAGCAGAACAACGAGGACTGCTACCTACGAGCAGTACTTC. This sequence encodes CASRTTRTATYEQYF.